These 17 T cell receptor beta chains were all obtained from the same sample, sequenced in a study of T cells in Graves' hyperthyroidism and ophthalmopathy. TCR beta CDR3 sequences were amplified from RNA transcripts. The TCR CDR3 was amplified in a first-round RT-PCR using the HTBI primer set. TCRdb reprocessed the multiplex PCR reads via MiXCR and lists one record per CDR3 protein. The data contain about 520,000 distinct CDR3 sequences, roughly 25% of them seen just once; the ten biggest clones take up about 11%. The specimen was blood. The source is a woman in her thirties with Graves' ophthalmopathy.

This clonotype showed up just once. V gene TRBV12-3 or TRBV12-4 combines with J gene TRBJ1-1, with 7 bases identical to TRBD1. Trimming removed 4 bases from V and 3 bases from J; junction bases left unmatched: 5. CDR3 length equals 14 residues. The CDR3 DNA reads TGTGCCAGCAGTTCCCAGGGGGGGTACACTGAAGCTTTCTTT. This encodes CASSSQGGYTEAFF.

This clonotype was counted at least ten times. The rearrangement joins TRBV6-1 to TRBJ1-5; 9 bases fit TRBD1. Germline V gene lookup returns CDR1 MNHNS and CDR2 SASEGT. Trimming cost V 2 bases and J 6 bases; bases outside gene matches: 8. The CDR3 contains 16 residues. The CDR3 DNA follows: TGTGCCAGCAGTGAACATTTGGACAGGGGAGGTCAGCCCCAGCATTTT. Translated: CASSEHLDRGGQPQHF.

The genes are TRBV5-1 and TRBJ2-5; 9 bases match TRBD1. The junction had 9 bases not matched to a gene; V was cut back by 4 bases and J by 5 bases. Germline V gene data show CDR1 as SGHRS and CDR2 as YFSETQ. This CDR3 is built from 15 residues. For the CDR3, the DNA is TGCGCCAGCAGCCTGTTGGGACAGGGTTTGGAGACCCAGTACTTC. It yields the protein CASSLLGQGLETQYF.

The rearrangement uses TRBV7-2 and TRBJ2-2, with TRBD1 matching 11 bases. The CDR3 spans 15 residues. The germline V gene encodes CDR1 SGHTA and CDR2 FQGNSA. The J segment lost 7 bases and the V segment lost 3 bases, leaving 4 bases of the junction unmatched. The CDR3 nucleotides are TGTGCCAGCAGCTTTGGACAGGGGGCCGTCGGGGAGCTGTTTTTT. Encoded protein: CASSFGQGAVGELFF. The full variable domain, rest sourced from reference TRBV7-2 and TRBJ2-2, is GAGVSQSPSNKVTEKGKDVELRCDPISGHTALYWYRQSLGQGLEFLIYFQGNSAPDKSGLPSDRFSAERTGGSVSTLTIQRTQQEDSAVYLCASSFGQGAVGELFFGEGSRLTVL.

This clonotype was recorded a few times. The chain uses TRBV12-5 and TRBJ1-5, with unresolved D. Per the germline V gene, CDR1 is LGHNT and CDR2 is FRNRAP. V dropped 7 bases and J dropped 9 bases, with 13 bases sitting between them. The CDR3 contains 12 residues. In DNA form, the CDR3 reads TGTGCTAGTGCCCTGAGGGTAGGGCCCCAGCATTTT. Translation: CASALRVGPQHF.

This clonotype showed up just once. The chain recombines TRBV5-1 with TRBJ2-7; 8 nucleotides align to TRBD1. The CDR3 loop spans 15 amino acids. Germline CDR1 reads SGHRS; CDR2 reads YFSETQ. Trimming cost V 4 bases and J 2 bases; bases outside gene matches: 8. CDR3 DNA: TGCGCCAGCAGCCACGTCGGGACAGGAGCCTACGAGCAGTACTTC. Translated, it gives CASSHVGTGAYEQYF. The full variable domain, with the rest looked up from reference TRBV5-1 and TRBJ2-7, is KAGVTQTPRYLIKTRGQQVTLSCSPISGHRSVSWYQQTPGQGLQFLFEYFSETQRNKGNFPGRFSGRQFSNSRSEMNVSTLELGDSALYLCASSHVGTGAYEQYFGPGTRLTVT.

This clonotype was detected many times. The V call is TRBV6-1, the J call TRBJ1-2; D unclear. The CDR3 totals 12 residues. Germline loops: CDR1 MNHNS, CDR2 SASEGT. V gave up 2 bases and J gave up 3 bases, with 4 bases separating them. The CDR3 loop is CASSEKDYGYTF. The CDR3 DNA is TGTGCCAGCAGTGAAAAGGACTATGGCTACACCTTC.

This clonotype was seen only a few times. The chain couples TRBV6-2 or TRBV6-3 to TRBJ1-6; TRBD1 might be the D (6 bases). Germline CDR1 reads MNHEY; CDR2 reads SVGEGT. This CDR3 is 13 amino acids long. Trimming left V 6 bases short and J 9 bases short, with 12 bases between. As DNA, the CDR3 is TGTGCCAGCAGACGGGACACTAGTTCACCCCTCCACTTT. It is translated as CASRRDTSSPLHF.

This clonotype has a handful of counts. The chain links TRBV20-1 to TRBJ2-5; 9 bases map to TRBD2. Germline trimming cut 4 bases from V and 6 bases from J; bases unmatched to any gene: 24. The germline CDR1 and CDR2 sequences are DFQATT and SNEGSKA (reference sequence). This CDR3 is built from 19 residues. The CDR3 nucleotides are TGCAGTGCTATCCCAAGCCCAGCGGGAGGACCTACTGTCATAAAGACCCAGTACTTC. Translating it yields CSAIPSPAGGPTVIKTQYF.

The chain recombines TRBV29-1 with TRBJ1-2; the match to TRBD1 covers 9 bases. Germline V gene lookup returns CDR1 SQVTM and CDR2 ANQGSEA. The CDR3 runs 16 residues. Trimming removed 0 bases from V and 8 bases from J; junction bases left unmatched: 13. The CDR3 loop reads CSVEDDGYRGRYGYTF. The CDR3 nucleotides are TGCAGCGTTGAAGATGACGGGTACAGGGGGCGATACGGCTACACCTTC.

As regards this clonotype: A much larger clone lies a single base off, so this may be a read error. The genes are TRBV27 and TRBJ2-2, with 11 positions matching TRBD2. Germline CDR1 reads MNHEY; CDR2 reads SMNVEV (reference sequence). The CDR3 is 16 amino acids. The CDR3 bases are TGTGCCAGCAGTTTATTAGCGGGGGGGCGGACCGGGGAGCTGCTTTTT. Translating gives CASSLLAGGRTGELLF.

This clonotype was counted many times. This chain links TRBV28 with TRBJ2-5; 9 bases fit TRBD1. The CDR3 contains 14 residues. Germline CDR1 and CDR2: MDHEN and SYDVKM. V lost 7 bases and J lost 4; bases outside the gene matches: 7. The CDR3 DNA follows: TGTGCCAGCATGCGGACAGGGGTTCGAGAGACCCAGTACTTC. Translated, it gives CASMRTGVRETQYF.

This clonotype came up a few times. This rearrangement joins TRBV9 to TRBJ2-7, with TRBD2 identical over 10 bases. This CDR3 has 16 residues. V lost 0 bases to trimming and J lost 0 bases; unmatched junction nucleotides: 3. Germline CDR1 SGDLS, CDR2 YYNGEE. For the CDR3, the DNA is TGTGCCAGCAGCGTAGCGGCTAGCGGGGGCTCCTACGAGCAGTACTTC. This translates into CASSVAASGGSYEQYF.

This chain links TRBV6-2 or TRBV6-3 with TRBJ2-7; 9 bases are a match to TRBD1. The CDR3 has 17 amino acids. The trim removed 2 bases at V and 0 bases at J, leaving 8 bases unmatched. CDR1 is MNHEY, CDR2 SVGEGT, per germline. CDR3 protein: CASSYQTGTGTSYEQYF. CDR3 DNA sequence: TGTGCCAGCAGTTACCAAACCGGGACAGGGACCTCCTACGAGCAGTACTTC.

This clonotype has more than one count but fewer than ten. This chain links TRBV19 with TRBJ1-2, with D maybe TRBD1 (5 bases). The CDR3 has 13 amino acids. V lost 7 bases, J lost 5 bases, and 14 bases lay in between. From germline, CDR1 is LNHDA and CDR2 SQIVND (reference sequence). CDR3 loop: CASIHTTVYGYTF. In nucleotides, the CDR3 is TGTGCCAGTATCCATACGACAGTTTATGGCTACACCTTC.

This clonotype came up a few times. The chain uses TRBV15 and TRBJ2-2, with 12 positions matching TRBD1. CDR1 is LNHNV, CDR2 YYDKDF, per germline (reference sequence). V gave up 3 bases and J gave up 5 bases; unmatched junction bases: 4. There are 16 residues in the CDR3. The CDR3 loop is CATSSRDRGPTGELFF. The CDR3, as DNA: TGTGCCACCAGCAGCCGGGACAGGGGGCCAACCGGGGAGCTGTTTTTT.

For this clonotype: The germline gene is not matched at one end of the junction; a read error may be the cause. The V call is TRBV29-1, the J call TRBJ2-4, with 9 bases aligning to TRBD1. The CDR3 covers 15 residues. Germline CDR1 SQVTM, CDR2 ANQGSEA. The CDR3 sequence: CSARDRDRAKNIKYF. For the CDR3, the DNA is TGCAGCGCCCGGGACAGGGACCGAGCCAAAAACATTAAGTACTTC. The full variable domain, its missing parts supplied by reference TRBV29-1 and TRBJ2-4, is SAVISQKPSRDICQRGTSLTIQCQVDSQVTMMFWYRQQPGQSLTLIATANQGSEATYESGFVIDKFPISRPNLTFSTLTVSNMSPEDSSIYLCSARDRDRAKNIKYFGAGTRLSVL.